A selection of T cell receptor beta chains follows, all from one sample in a study of response to subunit inactivated influenza vaccine. Via MiXCR, TCRdb re-called the RT-PCR reads, giving one row per CDR3 protein. The sample contains under 800,000 distinct CDR3 sequences, approximately 15% of which appear only once. The material sequenced was PBMCs from blood, taken 14 to 15 days before vaccination. These TCRs come from a man in his fifties or sixties who received an inactivated influenza vaccine. Both conserved end residues are part of each CDR3. D genes are given only for firm matches. For some rows the clone size is stated as once, few or many, or as a class when expanded; others skip it.

>TRBD2|TRBJ2-1|TRBV6-2/TRBV6-3|-
TGTGCCAGCAGTTATAGCGGGCGGCGTGAGCAGTTCTTC
CASSYSGRREQFF
>-|TRBJ2-2|TRBV12-3/TRBV12-4|many
TGTGCCAGCGGAAGGGTCGAGGCCGGGGAGCTGTTTTTT
CASGRVEAGELFF
>TRBD1|TRBJ2-2|TRBV5-1|many
TGCGCCAGCGAAGCTTGGGACAGACCCACCGGGGAGCTGTTTTTT
CASEAWDRPTGELFF
>-|TRBJ1-3|TRBV30|-
TGTGCCTGGAGTGTCCAGATGAGCTCTGGAAACACCATATATTTT
CAWSVQMSSGNTIYF
>-|TRBJ2-3|TRBV21-1|many
TGTGCCAGCAGCGAAAGGGCGGTGGGACTAGCGGGGGAGAACACAGATACGCAGTATTTT
CASSERAVGLAGENTDTQYF
>TRBD2|TRBJ2-5|TRBV7-2|few
TGTGCCAGCAGCTTGGTCACTAGCGGGAGAGGCGAAGAGACCCAGTACTTC
CASSLVTSGRGEETQYF
>-|TRBJ2-4|TRBV20-1|-
TGCAGTGCTAGTATGGACAGCCGAAACATTCAGTACTTC
CSASMDSRNIQYF
>TRBD2|TRBJ2-2|TRBV5-1|few
TGCGCCAGCAGCTTGGATGCGGGGGGCACCGGGGAGCTGTTTTTT
CASSLDAGGTGELFF
>TRBD1|TRBJ2-7|TRBV12-3/TRBV12-4|-
TGTGCCAGCAGAGAGGGGGGGACAGGGCCCTACGAGCAGTACTTC
CASREGGTGPYEQYF
>-|TRBJ2-6|TRBV7-9|-
TGTGCCAGCAGCCGCATCCTGACTTTC
CASSRILTF
>TRBD1|TRBJ2-1|TRBV3-1|many
TGTGCCAGCAGTGACCTGATGGGACAGGGAGCTGAGCAGTTCTTC
CASSDLMGQGAEQFF
>-|TRBJ1-6|TRBV15|few
TGTGCCACCAGCAGGGTACCCAATTCACCCCTCCACTTT
CATSRVPNSPLHF
>-|TRBJ2-7|TRBV7-2|few
TGTGCCAGCGTTACCGGGACCTGGAGCTCCTACGAGCAGTACTTC
CASVTGTWSSYEQYF
>TRBD1|TRBJ2-1|TRBV2|-
TGTGCCAGCATGAGACAGGGGGTTGATAATGAGCAGTTCTTC
CASMRQGVDNEQFF
>TRBD1|TRBJ2-1|TRBV7-2|few
TGTGCCAGCAGCTCCTCGACAGGGAGTGAGCAGTTCTTC
CASSSSTGSEQFF
>TRBD2|TRBJ2-1|TRBV6-2/TRBV6-3|few
TGTGCCAGCAGTTACGCAGCGGGGTACAATGAGCAGTTCTTC
CASSYAAGYNEQFF